The clone carrying this T cell receptor beta chain was detected a few times. Its cognate antigen is unknown. The junction departs from the called germline gene at one end, perhaps through a read error. Vbeta (60) and Jbeta (13) primers were used in the PCR. Original methodology: Tens of millions of unique TCR beta chains, some 10 million of them shared, were counted by a later analysis. Some clones are missing from TCRdb's copy, which holds only in-frame ones; the method was immunoSEQ multiplex PCR. The D gene and trimming were derived from the DNA, and the V and J assignments and clone size from that table. Among about 120,000 clones listed, roughly 77% were seen once. The sample comes from a study of cytomegalovirus exposure and HLA in healthy donors. The germline CDR1 and CDR2 sequences are SGHKS and YYEKEE (reference sequence). The CDR3 sequence is 16 residues long. Findings and limits, study-wide: CMV serostatus alone was available as immune exposure information. Some highly shared sequence variants likely arose as a pipeline artifact.

The chain carries TRBV5-5 and TRBJ2-6, with D possibly TRBD2 on 5 matching bases. The sequenced sample consisted of PBMCs. The origin of this receptor is a man aged 40-50 years in good health and CMV-seronegative. The CDR3 DNA is TGCGCCAGCAGCCAAGAACGGGGCTCTGGGGCCAACGTCCTGACTTTC. This codes for CASSQERGSGANVLTF.